This T cell receptor beta chain was sequenced in a study of cytomegalovirus exposure and HLA in healthy donors. The CDR3 runs to 16 residues. CDR1 and CDR2 from the germline V gene are SGHKS and YYEKEE (reference sequence). V lost 3 bases to trimming and J lost 6 bases, with 22 bases between them. With 60 Vbeta and 13 Jbeta primers, the PCR was carried out. The method was immunoSEQ multiplex PCR; TCRdb's version includes in-frame clones alone and lacks a portion of them. The repertoire holds around 150,000 clones, with 60% to 80% as singletons. The sample taken for sequencing was PBMCs. The receptor was isolated from a woman between 25 and 40 years old in good health and CMV-seronegative. The chain employs TRBV5-5 and TRBJ2-7; D is perhaps TRBD1 (6 bases). The CDR3 spells CASSWDILFGSSEQYF. Here the CDR3 DNA reads TGTGCCAGCAGCTGGGACATTCTCTTTGGGTCTAGCGAGCAGTACTTC.